The 10 T cell receptor beta chains below come from one sample, sequenced in a study of blood T cell repertoires in COVID-19. Method: immunoSEQ multiplex PCR; TCRdb's copy keeps in-frame clones and lacks some. Of roughly 400,000 clones in the sample, 91% were seen once. Source material: PBMCs or T cells enriched from blood (not recorded which). These receptors came from a woman aged 40 to 49 who had been exposed to COVID-19.

The CDR3 region is CASSMDRGADTQYF. The CDR3 DNA is TGTGCCAGCAGTATGGACAGGGGAGCAGATACGCAGTATTTT. The rearrangement uses TRBV2 and TRBJ2-3; TRBD1 matches 9 bases. Germline lookup yields CDR1 SNHLY and CDR2 FYNNEI. The CDR3 consists of 14 residues. With V trimmed by 5 bases and J by 4 bases, 4 bases remained unmatched.

This sequence joins TRBV12-5 and TRBJ2-5; TRBD2 matches at 8 bases. Losses at the gene ends were 6 bases for V and 4 bases for J; bases not matched to a gene: 10. This CDR3 spans 15 amino acids. CDR1 is LGHNT and CDR2 is FRNRAP in the germline V gene. Here the CDR3 reads CASGRNTGGPETQYF. The CDR3 bases are TGTGCTAGTGGCCGTAATACGGGGGGGCCAGAGACCCAGTACTTC. Supplemented by reference TRBV12-5 and TRBJ2-5, the full variable domain reads DARVTQTPRHKVTEMGQEVTMRCQPILGHNTVFWYRQTMMQGLELLAYFRNRAPLDDSGMPKDRFSAEMPDATLATLKIQPSEPRDSAVYFCASGRNTGGPETQYFGPGTRLLVL.

The CDR3 reads CASSIDPPHTANQPQHF. CDR3 coding DNA: TGTGCCAGTAGTATAGATCCCCCCCATACAGCAAATCAGCCCCAGCATTTT. The genes are TRBV19 and TRBJ1-5, with D hard to call. Germline V gene lookup returns CDR1 LNHDA and CDR2 SQIVND (reference sequence). Trimming shortened V by 0 bases and J by 4 bases, and 16 bases separated the two germline ends. This CDR3 has 17 residues.

This chain connects TRBV2 to TRBJ2-1; TRBD2 matches at 11 bases. J gave up 0 bases and V 8 bases, and 12 bases lay outside the gene matches. The CDR3 has 18 residues. Germline CDR1 is SNHLY and CDR2 is FYNNEI. The CDR3 region is CASSLAGGLLSSYNEQFF. DNA of the CDR3: TGTGCCAGCTCCTTAGCGGGAGGGCTTCTTAGCTCCTACAATGAGCAGTTCTTC. Variable domain in full (rest from reference TRBV2 and TRBJ2-1): EPEVTQTPSHQVTQMGQEVILRCVPISNHLYFYWYRQILGQKVEFLVSFYNNEISEKSEIFDDQFSVERPDGSNFTLKIRSTKLEDSAMYFCASSLAGGLLSSYNEQFFGPGTRLTVL.

The rearrangement joins TRBV24-1 to TRBJ2-5; TRBD1 is a possible D gene (6 bases). V lost 3 bases to trimming and J lost 3 bases, with 7 bases between them. Per the germline V gene, CDR1 is KGHDR and CDR2 is SFDVKD. The CDR3 is made up of 13 amino acids. For the CDR3, the DNA is TGTGCCACCAGTGATACAGGGAAAGAGACCCAGTACTTC. This encodes CATSDTGKETQYF.

The V call is TRBV27, the J call TRBJ2-7; 13 bases match TRBD2. CDR3 length equals 16 residues. The germline V gene encodes CDR1 MNHEY and CDR2 SMNVEV (reference sequence). V was clipped by 3 bases and J by 0 bases; unmatched bases: 2. In DNA form, the CDR3 reads TGTGCCAGCAGTTTTACTAGCGGGGGGGGCTCCTACGAGCAGTACTTC. It specifies CASSFTSGGGSYEQYF.

In its sample, this clone was seen once. Distinct nucleotide sequences in the sample also encode this CDR3. Here the CDR3 reads CASSPRTGNTEAFF. CDR3 bases: TGTGCCAGCTCACCGCGGACAGGGAACACTGAAGCTTTCTTT. The chain couples TRBV18 to TRBJ1-1; 7 nucleotides line up with TRBD1. The CDR3 is 14 amino acids. Germline lookup yields CDR1 KGHSH and CDR2 LQKENI. The trim removed 3 bases at V and 1 base at J, leaving 2 bases unmatched. Complete variable domain (other parts from reference TRBV18 and TRBJ1-1): NAGVMQNPRHLVRRRGQEARLRCSPMKGHSHVYWYRQLPEEGLKFMVYLQKENIIDESGMPKERFSAEFPKEGPSILRIQQVVRGDSAAYFCASSPRTGNTEAFFGQGTRLTVV.

This clone came up a few times. This sequence joins TRBV19 and TRBJ1-1; possible D gene TRBD1, 6 bases. Trimming shortened V by 3 bases and J by 7 bases, and 9 bases separated the two germline ends. Looked up from germline, CDR1 is LNHDA and CDR2 is SQIVND (reference sequence). The CDR3 consists of 12 residues. In DNA form, the CDR3 reads TGTGCCAGTAGTATTCAGGGGTTTGAAGCTTTCTTT. Its translation is CASSIQGFEAFF.

The chain uses TRBV18 and TRBJ2-5; 7 bases are a match to TRBD1. This CDR3 spans 15 amino acids. Per germline, CDR1 KGHSH and CDR2 LQKENI. V dropped 3 bases and J dropped 4; count of bases not matched to a gene: 8. This CDR3 reads CASSPHRGHGETQYF. DNA of the CDR3: TGTGCCAGCTCACCCCATAGGGGGCATGGAGAGACCCAGTACTTC.

V and J are TRBV19 and TRBJ2-1, with 8 bases matching TRBD2. The CDR3 is 15 residues long. After removal of 5 bases from V and 0 bases from J, the junction contained 3 bases not matched to a gene. Germline lookup yields CDR1 LNHDA and CDR2 SQIVND (reference sequence). In nucleotides, the CDR3 is TGTGCCAGTAGTGCCGGGACTAGCTCCTACAATGAGCAGTTCTTC. It specifies CASSAGTSSYNEQFF.